This record concerns one T cell receptor beta chain sequence. Its target is unknown. The data are from a study of cytomegalovirus exposure and HLA in healthy donors. Whole-study results and caveats: Fewer N-insertions (relative to the approximately 670-donor mean) were reportedly seen in an Asian-associated ancestry cluster in a later analysis. In a later analysis, CMV-associated beta chains were mostly HLA-associated, it appeared. A prior analysis recorded that most TCR beta V segments were productive about 90% or about 30% of the time.

This cohort consisted of healthy bone marrow donors. The study ran its PCR with 60 Vbeta and 13 Jbeta primers. The table came from immunoSEQ multiplex PCR; TCRdb's copy has only in-frame clones and leaves some out. The table includes roughly 180,000 clones, over 60% detected once. CDR3 size: 14 residues. Germline V gives CDR1 LGHNA, CDR2 YNFKEQ. Trimming took off 1 base at V and 3 bases at J, with 10 bases between the two ends. Material: PBMCs. V usage is TRBV4-2 and J usage is TRBJ2-7, with a possible D match to TRBD1 (6 bases). This TCR derives from a man in his late teens or twenties in good health and CMV-seronegative. This chain's CDR3 is CASSQVPDSYEQYF. As DNA, the CDR3 is TGTGCCAGCAGCCAAGTACCGGACAGCTACGAGCAGTACTTC.